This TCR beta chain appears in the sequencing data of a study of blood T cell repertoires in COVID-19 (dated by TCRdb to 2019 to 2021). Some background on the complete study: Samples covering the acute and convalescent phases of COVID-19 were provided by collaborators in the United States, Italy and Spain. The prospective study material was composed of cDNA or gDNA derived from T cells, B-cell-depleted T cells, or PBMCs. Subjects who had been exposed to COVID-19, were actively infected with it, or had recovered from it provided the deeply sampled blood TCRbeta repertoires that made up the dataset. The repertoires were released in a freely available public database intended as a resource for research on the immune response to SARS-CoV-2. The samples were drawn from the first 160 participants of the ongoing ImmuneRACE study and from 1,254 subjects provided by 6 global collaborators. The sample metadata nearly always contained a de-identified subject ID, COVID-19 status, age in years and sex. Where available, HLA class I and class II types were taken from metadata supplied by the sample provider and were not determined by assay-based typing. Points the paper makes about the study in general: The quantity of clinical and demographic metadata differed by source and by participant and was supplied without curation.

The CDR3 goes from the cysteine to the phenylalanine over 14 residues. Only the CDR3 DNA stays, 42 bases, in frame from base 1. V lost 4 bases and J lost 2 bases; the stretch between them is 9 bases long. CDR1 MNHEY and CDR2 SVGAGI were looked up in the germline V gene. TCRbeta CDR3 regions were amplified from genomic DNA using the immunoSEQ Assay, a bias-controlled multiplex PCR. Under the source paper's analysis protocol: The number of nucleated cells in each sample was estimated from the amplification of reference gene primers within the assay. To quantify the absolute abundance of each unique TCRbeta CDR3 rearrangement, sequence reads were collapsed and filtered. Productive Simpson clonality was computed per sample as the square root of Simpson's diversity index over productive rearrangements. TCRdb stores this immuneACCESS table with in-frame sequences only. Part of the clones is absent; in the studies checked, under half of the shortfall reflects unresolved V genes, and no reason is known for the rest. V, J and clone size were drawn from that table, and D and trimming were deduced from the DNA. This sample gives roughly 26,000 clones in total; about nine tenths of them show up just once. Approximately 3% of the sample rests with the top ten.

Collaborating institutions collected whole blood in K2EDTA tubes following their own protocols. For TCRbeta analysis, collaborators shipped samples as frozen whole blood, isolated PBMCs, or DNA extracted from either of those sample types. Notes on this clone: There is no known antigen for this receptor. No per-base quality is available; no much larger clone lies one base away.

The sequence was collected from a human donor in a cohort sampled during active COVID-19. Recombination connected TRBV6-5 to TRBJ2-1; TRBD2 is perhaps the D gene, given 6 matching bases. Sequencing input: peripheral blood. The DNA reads TGTGCCAGCAGTTCGCTAGCGACCTACAATGAGCAGTTCTTC. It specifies CASSSLATYNEQFF.